This paragraph covers one T cell receptor beta chain sequence. What it binds is not known. This CDR3 spans 16 amino acids. Germline values: CDR1 MGHRA, CDR2 YSYEKL. V was pared by 0 bases and J by 4 bases, with 14 bases between. The data are from a study of cytomegalovirus exposure and HLA in healthy donors. Overall study findings and caveats: TCR beta sequences reportedly predicted the HLA-A and HLA-B alleles of most subjects accurately. In a later analysis, a genetic analysis reported fewer productive-TCR N-insertions in an Asian-associated ancestry cluster than the cohort average.

13 Jbeta primers and 60 Vbeta primers were used for the PCR. Method: immunoSEQ multiplex PCR; TCRdb's copy keeps in-frame clones and lacks some. The sample yields about 160,000 clones, 70% to 90% seen once. The chain uses TRBV4-1 and TRBJ2-3; a weak D match, TRBD2 (6 bases). The sequence derives from a male donor in good health and CMV-seronegative. The sample taken for sequencing was PBMCs. CDR3 amino acids: CASSQEISGRPDTQYF. Written as DNA, the CDR3 is TGCGCCAGCAGCCAAGAAATCAGTGGGAGGCCAGATACGCAGTATTTT.